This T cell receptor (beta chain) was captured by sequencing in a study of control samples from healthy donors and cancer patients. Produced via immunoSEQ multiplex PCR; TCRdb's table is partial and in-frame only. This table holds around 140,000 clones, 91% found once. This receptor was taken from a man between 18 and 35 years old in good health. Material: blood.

The CDR3 is CASSPSGQPEAFF. The CDR3 DNA reads as TGTGCCAGCAGCCCCTCTGGGCAGCCTGAAGCTTTCTTT. The gene calls are TRBV6-5 and TRBJ1-1; no reliable D call. The CDR3 spans 13 residues. Germline values: CDR1 MNHEY, CDR2 SVGAGI. The V gene lost 6 bases and the J gene lost 6 bases, with 14 bases spanning the gap.